The next 10 T cell receptor beta chains were all read from a single sample in a study of molecular identifiers for immune sequencing clone quantification. TCRdb reprocessed the PCR reads via MiXCR and lists one record per CDR3 protein. The repertoire holds about 510,000 distinct CDR3 sequences, with around a fifth as singletons. Sequenced input: naive CD8+ T cells from blood, with Jurkat cell RNA spiked in. Sample subset: FACS-sorted CD8+CD4-CCR7+CD45RA+ naive T cells. These receptors were obtained from a human donor in good health. Some libraries in this study had Jurkat cell RNA spiked in.

Points on this clonotype: A junction boundary mismatches the germline segment, possibly from a read error. The V call is TRBV28, the J call TRBJ1-1; D is uncertain. Germline CDR1 and CDR2: MDHEN and SYDVKM. The CDR3 extends over 14 amino acids. As DNA, the CDR3 is TGTGCCGGCAGTTTTTGGGGAACGGACACTGAAGCTTTCTTT. Translation gives CAGSFWGTDTEAFF.

This chain links TRBV7-9 with TRBJ1-3; D may be TRBD1 (5 bases). This CDR3 has 16 amino acids. V was clipped by 5 bases and J by 4 bases, with 18 bases between them. The germline CDR1 and CDR2 sequences are SEHNR and FQNEAQ (reference sequence). DNA of the CDR3: TGTGCCAGCAGCACTACACAGGTTGTGAAAGGAAACACCATATATTTT. Translated, it gives CASSTTQVVKGNTIYF.

In this sample, this clonotype turned up many times. This chain joins TRBV4-2 and TRBJ1-6, with D hard to call. Trimming removed 0 bases at V and 4 bases at J, with 13 bases between. This CDR3 has 17 amino acids. CDR1 is LGHNA and CDR2 is YNFKEQ in the germline V gene. DNA of the CDR3: TGTGCCAGCAGCCAAGATTCGGGCCAGAAATATAATTCACCCCTCCACTTT. It is translated as CASSQDSGQKYNSPLHF.

This clonotype was seen more than once but under ten times. This CDR3 reads CAISEERGGTDTQYF. CDR3 nucleotide sequence: TGTGCCATCAGTGAGGAGCGGGGGGGCACAGATACGCAGTATTTT. V is TRBV10-3 and J is TRBJ2-3; TRBD2 agrees at 9 bases. The CDR3 is 15 amino acids. Germline V gives CDR1 ENHRY, CDR2 SYGVKD. The V segment lost 2 bases and the J segment 1 base; nucleotides outside the gene matches: 1.

This clonotype was recorded a few times. The V call is TRBV5-6, the J call TRBJ1-2; D remains ambiguous. Between the trimmed V and J ends, which lost 0 bases and 4 bases, there was a span of 7 bases. The CDR3 contains 13 residues. Germline CDR1 SGHDT, CDR2 YYEEEE. DNA of the CDR3: TGTGCCAGCAGCTTGGCTCCCAGCTATGGCTACACCTTC. Amino acid sequence: CASSLAPSYGYTF.

This clonotype has at least ten counts. The chain couples TRBV21-1 to TRBJ1-2; TRBD1, the D gene given by the table, was not confirmed from the DNA. TRBV21-1 is given as a pseudogene. The CDR3 runs to 12 residues. The DNA of the CDR3 is TGTGCCGGACCGACAGCTGCCGTAGGCTACACCTTC. Its protein product is CAGPTAAVGYTF.

Only a few counts were recorded for this clonotype. The chain carries TRBV4-1 and TRBJ1-6, with D maybe TRBD1 (5 bases). Trimming took off 2 bases at V and 7 bases at J, with 9 bases between the two ends. The CDR3 runs 14 residues. Germline V lookup: CDR1 MGHRA, CDR2 YSYEKL. CDR3 residues: CASSQQGRNSPLHF. The CDR3 bases are TGCGCCAGCAGCCAACAGGGACGGAATTCACCCCTCCACTTT.

This clonotype was seen at least ten times. The chain carries TRBV11-2 and TRBJ2-3; 11 positions agree with TRBD2. The germline V gene has CDR1 SGHAT and CDR2 FQNNGV. The length of the CDR3 is 15 residues. V trimming: 5 bases; J trimming: 6 bases; junction bases outside the gene matches: 7. The CDR3 here is CASSTSSGGLDTQYF. CDR3 nucleotide sequence: TGTGCCAGCAGCACCTCTAGCGGGGGGCTGGATACGCAGTATTTT.

This clonotype was picked up many times. The gene calls are TRBV4-1 and TRBJ1-1; D possibly corresponds to TRBD1 (5 bases). Trimming left V 2 bases short and J 0 bases short, with 7 bases between. Germline CDR1 reads MGHRA; CDR2 reads YSYEKL. The CDR3 extends over 14 amino acids. CDR3 region: CASSQRQMNTEAFF. As DNA, the CDR3 is TGCGCCAGCAGCCAAAGACAGATGAACACTGAAGCTTTCTTT.

This chain uses TRBV6-1 with TRBJ2-7; 7 bases fit TRBD2. Germline V lookup: CDR1 MNHNS, CDR2 SASEGT. The CDR3 has 15 residues. With 6 bases clipped from V and 0 bases from J, the junction kept 8 bases outside the gene matches. The CDR3 DNA is TGTGCCAGCAGAGTCCGGGACTACTCCTCCTACGAGCAGTACTTC. Encoded protein: CASRVRDYSSYEQYF.